The rows below give T cell receptor beta chains drawn from one sample of a study of cytotoxic CD8 clonotypes in ibrutinib-treated CLL. The method was immunoSEQ multiplex PCR; TCRdb's version includes in-frame clones alone and lacks a portion of them. The sample shows 130,000 to 150,000 clones, around 80% of them seen only once. The specimen was PBMCs, collected after 12 months of ibrutinib treatment. All receptors derive from a human donor with chronic lymphocytic leukemia. CDR3s include the opening cysteine and the closing phenylalanine or tryptophan.

V: TRBV6-1
J: TRBJ2-1
length: 13
CDR3: CASRTSGDNEQFF

V: TRBV28
J: TRBJ2-1
length: 17
CDR3: CASSFWTSQSSYNEQFF

V: TRBV5-4
J: TRBJ2-3
length: 16
CDR3: CASSNPDRGNTDTQYF

V: TRBV11-3
J: TRBJ2-7
length: 13
CDR3: CASSSSGGYEQYF

V: TRBV7-6
J: TRBJ2-2
length: 15
CDR3: CASRSGTGNTGELFF

V: TRBV25-1
J: TRBJ2-1
length: 17
CDR3: CASSPGLAARTYNEQFF

V: TRBV10-3
J: TRBJ2-7
length: 14
CDR3: CAIREPSISYEQYF

V: TRBV5-4
J: TRBJ1-3
length: 14
CDR3: CASSLGNGGNTIYF

V: TRBV19
J: TRBJ2-7
length: 15
CDR3: CASSIERGGSYEQYF

V: TRBV11-2
J: TRBJ2-5
length: 15
CDR3: CASSLHTGVEETQYF

V: TRBV2
J: TRBJ2-7
length: 15
CDR3: CASSRTPGLAAEQYF

V: TRBV6-1
J: TRBJ1-5
length: 17
CDR3: CASSEAPTGKGPQPQHF

V: TRBV18
J: TRBJ2-7
length: 16
CDR3: CASSPGLAGASYEQYF

V: TRBV27
J: TRBJ2-7
length: 13
CDR3: CASSKGQFYEQYF

V: TRBV18
J: TRBJ2-7
length: 11
CDR3: CASSASHEQYF

V: TRBV6-5
J: TRBJ1-3
length: 15
CDR3: CASSAYRGTGNTIYF

V: TRBV15
J: TRBJ2-7
length: 17
CDR3: CATSRDLSTGVLGEQYF